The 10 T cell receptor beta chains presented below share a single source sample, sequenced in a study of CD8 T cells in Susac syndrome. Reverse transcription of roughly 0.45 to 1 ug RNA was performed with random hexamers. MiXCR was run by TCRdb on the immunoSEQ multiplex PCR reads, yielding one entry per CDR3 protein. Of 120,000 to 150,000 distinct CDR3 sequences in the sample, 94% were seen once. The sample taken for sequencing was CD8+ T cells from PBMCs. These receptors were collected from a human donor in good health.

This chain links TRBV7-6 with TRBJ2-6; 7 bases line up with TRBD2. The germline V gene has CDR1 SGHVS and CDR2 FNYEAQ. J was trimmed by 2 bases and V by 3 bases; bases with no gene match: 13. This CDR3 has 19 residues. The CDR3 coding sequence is TGTGCCAGCAGCTTGCCCCTCGGGACTAATCATCCTGGGGCCAACGTCCTGACTTTC. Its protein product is CASSLPLGTNHPGANVLTF.

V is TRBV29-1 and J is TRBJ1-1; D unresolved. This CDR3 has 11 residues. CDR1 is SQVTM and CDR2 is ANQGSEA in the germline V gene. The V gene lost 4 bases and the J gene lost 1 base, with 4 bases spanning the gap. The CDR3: CSVAKNTEAFF. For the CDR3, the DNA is TGCAGCGTTGCAAAGAACACTGAAGCTTTCTTT.

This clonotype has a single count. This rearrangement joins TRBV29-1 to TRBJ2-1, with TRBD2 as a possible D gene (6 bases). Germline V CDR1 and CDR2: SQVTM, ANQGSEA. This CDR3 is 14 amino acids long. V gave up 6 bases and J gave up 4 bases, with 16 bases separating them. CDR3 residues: CSVDPGLPYNEQFF. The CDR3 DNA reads TGCAGCGTAGACCCGGGACTTCCTTACAATGAGCAGTTCTTC.

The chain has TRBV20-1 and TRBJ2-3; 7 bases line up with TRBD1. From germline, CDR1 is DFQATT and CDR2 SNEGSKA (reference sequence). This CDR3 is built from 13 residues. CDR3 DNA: TGCATGACAGGGAATTCCCCCACAGATACGCAGTATTTT. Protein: CMTGNSPTDTQYF.

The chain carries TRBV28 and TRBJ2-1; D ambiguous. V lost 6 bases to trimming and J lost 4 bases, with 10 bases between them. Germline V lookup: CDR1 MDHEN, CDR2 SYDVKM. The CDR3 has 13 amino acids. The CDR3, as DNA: TGTGCCAGCAGGGACCTAACATACAATGAGCAGTTCTTC. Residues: CASRDLTYNEQFF. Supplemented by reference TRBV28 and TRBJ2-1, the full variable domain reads DVKVTQSSRYLVKRTGEKVFLECVQDMDHENMFWYRQDPGLGLRLIYFSYDVKMKEKGDIPEGYSVSREKKERFSLILESASTNQTSMYLCASRDLTYNEQFFGPGTRLTVL.

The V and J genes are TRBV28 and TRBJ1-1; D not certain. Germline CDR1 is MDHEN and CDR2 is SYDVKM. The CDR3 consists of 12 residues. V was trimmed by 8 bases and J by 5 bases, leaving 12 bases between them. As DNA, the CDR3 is TGTGCCAGCCACGAAGGTGCGACTGAAGCTTTCTTT. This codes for CASHEGATEAFF.

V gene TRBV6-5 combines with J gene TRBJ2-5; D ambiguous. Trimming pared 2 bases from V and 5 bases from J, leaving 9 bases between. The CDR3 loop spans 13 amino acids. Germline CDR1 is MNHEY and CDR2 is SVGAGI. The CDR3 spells CASSYAVGETQYF. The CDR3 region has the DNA TGTGCCAGCAGTTACGCGGTGGGGGAGACCCAGTACTTC.

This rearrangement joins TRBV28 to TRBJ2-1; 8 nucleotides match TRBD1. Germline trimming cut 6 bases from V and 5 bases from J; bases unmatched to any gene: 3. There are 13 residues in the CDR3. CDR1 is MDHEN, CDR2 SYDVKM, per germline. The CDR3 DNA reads TGTGCCAGCAGGGACAGGGTAGACAATGAGCAGTTCTTC. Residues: CASRDRVDNEQFF.

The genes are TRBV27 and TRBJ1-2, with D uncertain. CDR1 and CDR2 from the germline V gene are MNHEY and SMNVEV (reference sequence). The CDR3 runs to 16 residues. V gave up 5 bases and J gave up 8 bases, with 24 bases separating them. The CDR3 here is CASSPLSGTAAGGYTF. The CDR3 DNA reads TGTGCCAGCAGTCCCCTCAGCGGTACCGCGGCCGGGGGCTACACCTTC.

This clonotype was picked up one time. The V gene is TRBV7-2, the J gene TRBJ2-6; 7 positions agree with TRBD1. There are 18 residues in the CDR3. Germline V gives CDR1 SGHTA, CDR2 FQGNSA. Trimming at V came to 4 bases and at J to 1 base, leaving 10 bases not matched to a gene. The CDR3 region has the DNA TGTGCCAGCAGCTCCCCAGAAAACAGGGGTTCTGGGGCCAACGTCCTGACTTTC. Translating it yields CASSSPENRGSGANVLTF.